This T cell receptor (beta chain) was sequenced in a study of beta chain features in type 1 diabetes. TCRB transcripts that were expressed got sequenced, as all of the isolated RNA had been reverse transcribed. This table comes from immunoSEQ multiplex PCR, and its TCRdb copy is limited to in-frame clones, with some not included. Among 140,000 or so clones listed, over 9.5% were seen once. This clone has more than one count but fewer than ten. Researchers reported sorting CD4+ naive, central memory, regulatory and stem cell-like memory cells via CD45RO/CCR7/CD25/CD127/CD95/CD27. Germline assignment: CDR1 SGHAT and CDR2 FQNNGV. The CDR3 runs 13 residues. Germline trimming cut 6 bases from V and 6 bases from J; bases unmatched to any gene: 3.

Sequenced input: naive CD4+ T cells from blood. The receptor comes from a man aged 18 to 35 in good health. The rearrangement joins TRBV11-2 to TRBJ1-2; 11 bases align to TRBD1. CDR3 in DNA: TGTGCCAGCAGAAGGACAGGGGGCAATGGCTACACCTTC. It yields the protein CASRRTGGNGYTF.